The source of this T cell receptor (beta chain) is a study of blood T cell repertoires in COVID-19. For the study at large: PBMCs, B-cell-depleted T cells, or T cells were the source of the cDNA or gDNA that made up the material.

Per the germline V gene, CDR1 is MNHNY and CDR2 is SVGAGI (reference sequence). V was clipped by 5 bases and J by 7 bases, with 11 bases between them. The CDR3 extends over 13 amino acids. The table came from immunoSEQ multiplex PCR; TCRdb's copy has only in-frame clones and leaves some out. The sample consists of around 160,000 clones, roughly 87% of them appearing once. Across under 25 US areas, participants ranged in age from roughly 18 to 95 years. Clinical history as reported by participants underpinned cohort assignment. Cohort 3 recovered donors had two negative PCRs, clearance, or symptom resolution.

Input material: PBMCs or T cells enriched from blood (not recorded which). V and J are TRBV6-6 and TRBJ1-4, with D tentatively TRBD1 (5 bases). The receptor was isolated from a man between 45 and 60 years old who had recovered from COVID-19. The CDR3 DNA reads TGTGCCAGCAGTGACCAGCAGGGTGAAAAACTGTTTTTT. Translated, it gives CASSDQQGEKLFF.